One T cell receptor beta chain is described in this entry. The target antigen is unknown. These data are taken from a study of T cell responses to AZD1222 COVID-19 vaccine. The CDR3 contains 13 residues. The V end was cut by 3 bases, the J end by 5 bases, with 10 bases between. From germline, CDR1 is SGHAT and CDR2 FQNNGV. The table came from immunoSEQ multiplex PCR; TCRdb's copy has only in-frame clones and leaves some out. The table has some 120,000 clones, 88% seen once. Regarding the study as a whole: Clonal diversity may have been underestimated in mostly white British donors.

The sequences come from peripheral blood, collected on day 0 of AZD1222 vaccination. The chain combines TRBV11-2 with TRBJ2-5; no clear D gene. This sequence originates from an adult in good health. The CDR3 reads CASSFFPGETQYF. The CDR3 region has the DNA TGTGCCAGCAGCTTTTTCCCTGGGGAGACCCAGTACTTC.